This T cell receptor beta chain was obtained from a study of blood T cell repertoires in COVID-19. Background on the study: Acute-phase and convalescent COVID-19 samples originated in the United States, Italy and Spain. T cells, B-cell-depleted T cells, or PBMCs provided the cDNA or gDNA that served as material.

Per the authors' pipeline: Amplification of reference gene primers provided the estimated nucleated cell counts. The table came from immunoSEQ multiplex PCR; TCRdb's copy has only in-frame clones and leaves some out. Clone size and the V and J calls come from that table; the DNA yielded D and trimming. The repertoire has some 150,000 clones, 70% to 90% of them found once; the top ten carry 7% to 8%. This receptor was obtained from a woman of 80 years or more in a cohort sampled during active or convalescent COVID-19. Sequencing used peripheral blood.

In DNA form, the CDR3 reads TGTGCCAGCAGCTCGCTCGGACAGGGAGGGGGAACTGAAGCTTTCTTT. Its protein is CASSSLGQGGGTEAFF. This sequence joins TRBV3-1 (or the pseudogene TRBV3-2) and TRBJ1-1; 8 bases are shared with TRBD1. The trim removed 5 bases at V and 5 bases at J, leaving 13 bases unmatched. There are 16 residues in the CDR3. Germline V gives CDR1 LGHDT, CDR2 YNNKEL (reference sequence).